This TCR beta chain was captured in a study of T-cell reconstitution after alpha-beta-depleted transplantation in children. This clonotype has at least ten counts. Using unique molecular identifiers, the investigators prepared the TCRbeta library. A single record per CDR3 protein comes from TCRdb applying MiXCR to the PCR reads. The table has about 270,000 distinct CDR3 sequences, almost 10% seen once. The V segment lost 4 bases and the J segment 0 bases; nucleotides outside the gene matches: 5. The CDR3 contains 18 residues. CDR1 and CDR2 (germline): SGHRS, YFSETQ. V and J are TRBV5-1 and TRBJ2-3; TRBD2 agrees at 16 bases. This clonotype was obtained from a human donor who donated a stem cell graft to a child with SCID. This sample comprised PBMCs from the stem cell graft donor, obtained from the stem cell graft. Here the CDR3 reads CASSPGLAGGPSTDTQYF. CDR3 DNA: TGCGCCAGCAGCCCGGGACTAGCGGGGGGGCCTAGCACAGATACGCAGTATTTT.